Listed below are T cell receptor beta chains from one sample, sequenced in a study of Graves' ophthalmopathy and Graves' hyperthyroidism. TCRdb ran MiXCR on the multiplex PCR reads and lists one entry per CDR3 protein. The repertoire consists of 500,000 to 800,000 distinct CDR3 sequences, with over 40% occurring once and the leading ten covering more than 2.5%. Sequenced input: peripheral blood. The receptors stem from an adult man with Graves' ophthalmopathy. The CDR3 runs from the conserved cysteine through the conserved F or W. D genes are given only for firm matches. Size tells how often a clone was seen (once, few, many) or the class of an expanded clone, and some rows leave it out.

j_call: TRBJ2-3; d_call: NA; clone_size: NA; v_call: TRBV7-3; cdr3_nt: TGTGCCAGCAGCCTCGATTGGAACACGCAGTATTTT; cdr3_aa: CASSLDWNTQYF
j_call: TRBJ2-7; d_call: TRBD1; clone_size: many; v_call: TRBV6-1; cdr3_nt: TGTGCCAGCAGTGAAGCGGGGACAGGGGCCTACGAGCAGTACTTC; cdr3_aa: CASSEAGTGAYEQYF
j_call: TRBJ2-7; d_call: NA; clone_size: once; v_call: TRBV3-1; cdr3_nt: TGTGCCAGCAGCCAAGCGGACAGCCACTACGAGCAGTACTTC; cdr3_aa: CASSQADSHYEQYF
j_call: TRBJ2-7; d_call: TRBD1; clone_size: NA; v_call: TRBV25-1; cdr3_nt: TGTGCCAGCAGTGCTATCGGGACAGGGGGCTACGAGCAGTACTTC; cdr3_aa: CASSAIGTGGYEQYF
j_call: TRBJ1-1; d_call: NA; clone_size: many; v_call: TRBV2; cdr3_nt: TGTGCCATAACAAAGGACAGCGCGAACACTGAAGCTTTCTTT; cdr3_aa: CAITKDSANTEAFF
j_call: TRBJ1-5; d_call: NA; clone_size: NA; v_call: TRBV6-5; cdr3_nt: TGTGCCAGCAGAGGACCGGGACCCTCTCCCTTAGGGGGCAATCAGCCCCAGCATTTT; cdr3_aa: CASRGPGPSPLGGNQPQHF
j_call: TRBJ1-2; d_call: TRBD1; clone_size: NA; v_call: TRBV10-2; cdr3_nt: TGCGCCAGCAGTGATAGTAGGGGGCAAGTTGGCACCTTC; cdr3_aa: CASSDSRGQVGTF
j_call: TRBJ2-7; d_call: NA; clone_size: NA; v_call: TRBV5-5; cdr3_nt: TGTGCCAGCAGCCAACTCGGAGGGAGATACGAGCAGTACTTC; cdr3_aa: CASSQLGGRYEQYF
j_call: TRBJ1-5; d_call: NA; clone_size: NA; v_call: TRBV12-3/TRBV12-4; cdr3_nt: TGTGCCAGCAGTTTTGAGGGTAGGCTCCCCCAGCATTTT; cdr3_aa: CASSFEGRLPQHF
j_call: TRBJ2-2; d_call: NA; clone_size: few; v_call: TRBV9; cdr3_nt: NA; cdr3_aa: CASSVVGRGAGELVF
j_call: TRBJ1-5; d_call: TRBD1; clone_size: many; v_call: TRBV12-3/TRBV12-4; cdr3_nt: TGTGCCAGCAGATCGGGACAGATGGGCAATCAGCCCCAGCATTTT; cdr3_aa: CASRSGQMGNQPQHF
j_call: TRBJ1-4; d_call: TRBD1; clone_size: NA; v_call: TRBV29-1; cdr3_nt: TGCAGCACCAGGGGACAGGGGCTTGGTAATGAAAAACTGTTTTTT; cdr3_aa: CSTRGQGLGNEKLFF
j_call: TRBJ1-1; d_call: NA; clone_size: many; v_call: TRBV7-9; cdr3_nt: TGTGCCAGCAGCTTAGGGGTGAGCGCTGAAGCTTTCTTT; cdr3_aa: CASSLGVSAEAFF
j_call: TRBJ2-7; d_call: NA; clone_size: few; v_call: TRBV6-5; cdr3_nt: TGTGCCAGCAGCCGCCGCGCGAGGGGGTACGAGCAGTACTTC; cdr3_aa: CASSRRARGYEQYF
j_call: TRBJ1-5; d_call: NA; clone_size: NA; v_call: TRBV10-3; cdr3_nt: TGTGCTAGGGTAGGGGCCGGACAGCCCCAGCATTTT; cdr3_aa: CARVGAGQPQHF
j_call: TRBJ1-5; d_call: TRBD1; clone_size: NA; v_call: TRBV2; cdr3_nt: TGTGCCAGCTCACGAGGACAGGGCACGGAGCCCCAGCATTTT; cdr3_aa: CASSRGQGTEPQHF
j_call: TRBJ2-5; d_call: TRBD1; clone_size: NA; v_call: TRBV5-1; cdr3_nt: TGCGCCAGCAGCTTGAGGGACAGCCAAGAGACCCAGTACTTC; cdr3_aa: CASSLRDSQETQYF
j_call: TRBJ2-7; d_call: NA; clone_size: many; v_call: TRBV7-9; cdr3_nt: TGTGCCAGCAGCTTTTGGTCCTCCTACGAGCAGTACTTC; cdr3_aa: CASSFWSSYEQYF
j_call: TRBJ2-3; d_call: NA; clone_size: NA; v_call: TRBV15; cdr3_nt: TGTGCCACCAGCCCCATACACAGGTTCACAGATACGCAGTATTTT; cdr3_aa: CATSPIHRFTDTQYF
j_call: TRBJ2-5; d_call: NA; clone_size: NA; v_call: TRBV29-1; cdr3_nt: TGCAGCGTTGGGAAGGGGACCCAGTACTTC; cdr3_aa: CSVGKGTQYF
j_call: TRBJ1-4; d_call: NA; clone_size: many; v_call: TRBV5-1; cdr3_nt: TGCGCCAGCAGCTTGCGGCACCCGAGGGGAAAACTGTTTTTT; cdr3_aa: CASSLRHPRGKLFF
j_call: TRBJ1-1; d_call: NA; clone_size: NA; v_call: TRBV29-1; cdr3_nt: TGCAGCGCCAGCTCGGGACAGAACACTGAAGCTTTCTTT; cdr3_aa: CSASSGQNTEAFF
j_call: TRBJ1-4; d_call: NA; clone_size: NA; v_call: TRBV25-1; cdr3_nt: TGCGCCAGCAGCCTGGACAGTGAAAAACTGTTTTTT; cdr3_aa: CASSLDSEKLFF
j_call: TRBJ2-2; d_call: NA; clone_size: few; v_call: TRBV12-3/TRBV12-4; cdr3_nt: TGTGCCAGCAGCTCACAGGGCCCATACACCGGGGAGCTGTTTTTT; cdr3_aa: CASSSQGPYTGELFF
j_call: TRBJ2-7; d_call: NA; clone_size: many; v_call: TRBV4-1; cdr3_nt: TGCGCCAGCAGCCAATCGCAGGTCTACGAGCAGTACTTC; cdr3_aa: CASSQSQVYEQYF